These 3 T cell receptor beta chains came from one sample sequenced in a study of T cell repertoires and Cas9 in healthy adults. The assay was immunoSEQ multiplex PCR, and TCRdb's table has in-frame clones only and misses some. This sample yields 20,000 to 25,000 clones, of which 92% are seen a single time; about 0.9% belongs to the top ten. Sequencing used CD4+ effector T cells (CD127+, CD25-, CD137-, CD154-) from PBMCs; culture status not recorded. The receptors come from a human donor in good health.

The V and J genes are TRBV7-8 and TRBJ2-7; D assignment may be TRBD1 or TRBD2 (6 bases each). Deletions cut 5 bases from V and 3 bases from J, with 17 bases between. Germline CDR1 is SGHVS and CDR2 is FQNEAQ. This CDR3 comprises 15 residues. CDR3 in amino acids: CASSPEWGAFYEQYF. The CDR3 DNA follows: TGTGCCAGCAGCCCCGAGTGGGGGGCCTTCTACGAGCAGTACTTC.

The chain joins TRBV7-2 to TRBJ2-3; 11 bases are a match to TRBD2. The CDR3 is made up of 16 amino acids. V was clipped by 5 bases and J by 5 bases; unmatched bases: 9. Germline V gene lookup returns CDR1 SGHTA and CDR2 FQGNSA. The CDR3 protein is CASSTGTSGRGDTQYF. The DNA for the CDR3 is TGTGCCAGCAGCACAGGTACTAGCGGGAGAGGAGATACGCAGTATTTT.

The V gene is TRBV19, the J gene TRBJ2-7; 8 nucleotides match TRBD2. J was trimmed by 6 bases and V by 5 bases; bases with no gene match: 9. Germline CDR1 is LNHDA and CDR2 is SQIVND (reference sequence). CDR3 size: 14 residues. In DNA form, the CDR3 reads TGTGCCAGTAGTTTCGCCCCCCGGGGGGGCGAGCAGTACTTC. This translates into CASSFAPRGGEQYF.